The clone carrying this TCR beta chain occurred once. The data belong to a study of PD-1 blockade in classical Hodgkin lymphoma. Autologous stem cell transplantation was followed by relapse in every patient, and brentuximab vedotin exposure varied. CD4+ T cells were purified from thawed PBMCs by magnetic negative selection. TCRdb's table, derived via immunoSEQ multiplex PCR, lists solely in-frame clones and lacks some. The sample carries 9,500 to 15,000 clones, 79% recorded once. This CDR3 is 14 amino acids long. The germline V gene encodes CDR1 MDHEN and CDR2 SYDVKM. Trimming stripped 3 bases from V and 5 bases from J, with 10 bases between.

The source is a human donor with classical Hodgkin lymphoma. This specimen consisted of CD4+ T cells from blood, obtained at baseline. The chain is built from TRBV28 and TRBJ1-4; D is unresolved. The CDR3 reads CASSLQQMNEKLFF. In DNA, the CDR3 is TGTGCCAGCAGTTTGCAACAGATGAATGAAAAACTGTTTTTT.